These 24 T cell receptor beta chains were all obtained from the same sample, sequenced in a study of shared clonotypes between healthy human individuals. Sequencing was performed with immunoSEQ multiplex PCR; in TCRdb, only in-frame clones are kept and a portion is missing. The profile shows roughly 1.5 million clones, under 99% of them singletons. Sequencing used naive CD4+ T cells sorted from blood. The subset is: CD45RA+ positively selected. These receptors were collected from a young man in good health.

The chain recombines TRBV19 with TRBJ1-2; weak D call: TRBD1 (5 bases). V was clipped by 5 bases and J by 4 bases, with 17 bases between them. This CDR3 is 15 amino acids long. Germline CDR1 is LNHDA and CDR2 is SQIVND (reference sequence). The CDR3 sequence is CASSVQGGGSYGYTF. DNA of the CDR3: TGTGCCAGTAGTGTCCAGGGCGGAGGGTCCTATGGCTACACCTTC.

The chain recombines TRBV7-9 with TRBJ2-3; D uncertain. V gave up 1 base and J gave up 4 bases, with 15 bases separating them. CDR1 and CDR2 from the germline V gene are SEHNR and FQNEAQ (reference sequence). The CDR3 has 16 residues. CDR3 loop: CASSLVVELTADTQYF. Written as DNA, the CDR3 is TGTGCCAGCAGCTTAGTGGTCGAACTGACGGCAGATACGCAGTATTTT.

In the case of this clone: Germline and junction disagree at one end, which may indicate a read error. The chain has TRBV7-7 and TRBJ2-5; no reliable D call. The CDR3 has 13 amino acids. Germline CDR1 reads SSHAT; CDR2 reads FNYEAQ (reference sequence). The DNA of the CDR3 is TGTGCTAGCAGCTTAGGGTCGTTAGAGACCCAGTACTTC. Translated: CASSLGSLETQYF.

The J gene is TRBJ2-7, the V gene TRBV15; 15 bases align to TRBD2. Trimming at V came to 5 bases and at J to 2 bases, leaving 10 bases not matched to a gene. The CDR3 has 18 amino acids. From germline, CDR1 is LNHNV and CDR2 YYDKDF (reference sequence). The DNA of the CDR3 is TGTGCCACCAGCCTTGGACTAGCGGGAGGGCCGGGGACCTACGAGCAGTACTTC. Its protein product is CATSLGLAGGPGTYEQYF.

The chain joins TRBV27 to TRBJ2-7; D is unclear. Per germline, CDR1 MNHEY and CDR2 SMNVEV (reference sequence). The CDR3 extends over 14 amino acids. The V and J ends lost 6 bases and 2 bases respectively, with 14 bases between them. The CDR3 protein is CASRPLRNPYEQYF. For the CDR3, the DNA is TGTGCCAGCAGACCGCTACGAAATCCCTACGAGCAGTACTTC.

The rearrangement links TRBV18 to TRBJ1-1, with a possible D match to TRBD1 (5 bases). Germline CDR1 is KGHSH and CDR2 is LQKENI. The CDR3 consists of 13 residues. V lost 5 bases and J 5 bases, leaving 12 bases between the germline ends. In DNA form, the CDR3 reads TGTGCCAGCTCAGTCCAGGGAATTACTGAAGCTTTCTTT. Translation: CASSVQGITEAFF.

V is TRBV18 and J is TRBJ1-1; D may be TRBD1 (5 bases). Trimming removed 3 bases from V and 5 bases from J, with 19 bases in between. Looked up from germline, CDR1 is KGHSH and CDR2 is LQKENI. The CDR3 length is 16 residues. The CDR3 DNA sequence: TGTGCCAGCTCACCTCGTACGGGGCACGGTGGGACTGAAGCTTTCTTT. Amino acid sequence: CASSPRTGHGGTEAFF.

Remarks on this clone: This sample includes further DNA sequences coding for the same CDR3. The chain couples TRBV7-2 to TRBJ2-7; no clear D gene. V was cut by 0 bases and J by 0 bases, with 6 bases left in between. The CDR3 runs to 14 residues. Germline lookup yields CDR1 SGHTA and CDR2 FQGNSA. In DNA, the CDR3 is TGTGCCAGCAGCTTAGCGGGTAACTCCTACGAGCAGTACTTC. As protein: CASSLAGNSYEQYF. Complete variable domain (other parts from reference TRBV7-2 and TRBJ2-7): GAGVSQSPSNKVTEKGKDVELRCDPISGHTALYWYRQSLGQGLEFLIYFQGNSAPDKSGLPSDRFSAERTGGSVSTLTIQRTQQEDSAVYLCASSLAGNSYEQYFGPGTRLTVT.

This chain uses TRBV6-5 with TRBJ1-1; D call uncertain. CDR1 is MNHEY, CDR2 SVGAGI, per germline. Trimming shortened V by 5 bases and J by 0 bases, and 13 bases separated the two germline ends. The CDR3 runs to 15 residues. This CDR3 reads CASSPQQALNTEAFF. DNA of the CDR3: TGTGCCAGCAGTCCCCAGCAGGCGTTGAACACTGAAGCTTTCTTT.

V usage is TRBV14 and J usage is TRBJ1-1; 7 bases agree with TRBD1. J was trimmed by 3 bases and V by 1 base; bases with no gene match: 2. There are 14 residues in the CDR3. Germline assignment: CDR1 SGHDN and CDR2 FVKESK. The CDR3 loop reads CASSQATGYTEAFF. In nucleotides, the CDR3 is TGTGCCAGCAGCCAAGCGACAGGGTACACTGAAGCTTTCTTT. Looking up the rest from reference TRBV14 and TRBJ1-1 gives the full variable domain: EAGVTQFPSHSVIEKGQTVTLRCDPISGHDNLYWYRRVMGKEIKFLLHFVKESKQDESGMPNNRFLAERTGGTYSTLKVQPAELEDSGVYFCASSQATGYTEAFFGQGTRLTVV.

The chain recombines TRBV6-4 with TRBJ2-7; perhaps TRBD1 as D (5 bases). Trimming stripped 0 bases from V and 5 bases from J, with 17 bases between. The CDR3 has 16 residues. Germline CDR1 is MRHNA and CDR2 is SNTAGT. CDR3 bases: TGTGCCAGCAGTGACTCTTTCGGGCAGGGATTCGACGAGCAGTACTTC. As protein: CASSDSFGQGFDEQYF.

The chain links TRBV5-5 to TRBJ2-2; 8 bases are a match to TRBD2. The CDR3 extends over 16 amino acids. The germline gives CDR1 SGHKS, CDR2 YYEKEE (reference sequence). V shed 4 bases and J 5 bases; nucleotides not matched to a gene: 10. The chain's CDR3 is CASSLTSTSVTGELFF. The CDR3 DNA is TGTGCCAGCAGCCTTACGTCGACTAGCGTTACCGGGGAGCTGTTTTTT.

The V call is TRBV5-4, the J call TRBJ2-7; 8 nucleotides agree with TRBD1. CDR1 SGHNT and CDR2 YYREEE come from the germline V gene (reference sequence). The CDR3 spans 14 residues. Trimming took 3 bases from V and 4 from J; bases not matched to a gene: 6. The CDR3 nucleotides are TGTGCCAGCAGCTCCGACAGGGGAACTTACGAGCAGTACTTC. Translating it yields CASSSDRGTYEQYF.

The V gene is TRBV7-9, the J gene TRBJ2-5, with D unresolved. The CDR3 length is 13 residues. The V gene lost 1 base and the J gene lost 7 bases, with 10 bases spanning the gap. Germline CDR1 reads SEHNR; CDR2 reads FQNEAQ (reference sequence). The CDR3 is CASSLGILGTQYF. The CDR3 nucleotides are TGTGCCAGCAGCTTAGGGATCTTGGGGACCCAGTACTTC.

V gene TRBV28 combines with J gene TRBJ1-4; D may be TRBD1 (5 bases). This CDR3 is 18 amino acids long. Trimming left V 4 bases short and J 0 bases short, with 18 bases between. Germline-derived CDR1 and CDR2 are MDHEN and SYDVKM. CDR3: CASSSIVIGDPTNEKLFF. The CDR3 DNA reads TGTGCCAGCAGTTCAATAGTTATTGGGGACCCAACTAATGAAAAACTGTTTTTT.

V and J are TRBV5-5 and TRBJ2-7; D is perhaps TRBD1 (5 bases). The CDR3 spans 14 residues. Germline CDR1 SGHKS, CDR2 YYEKEE (reference sequence). Between the trimmed V and J ends, which lost 4 bases and 3 bases, there was a span of 14 bases. This CDR3 is CASSTRQYSYEQYF. CDR3 DNA sequence: TGTGCCAGCAGCACCCGACAGTACAGCTACGAGCAGTACTTC.

CDR3 loop: CASSLDVGGEYF. Here the CDR3 DNA reads TGCGCCAGCAGCTTGGATGTGGGGGGCGAGTACTTC. The V gene is TRBV5-1, the J gene TRBJ2-7, with D possibly being TRBD1 or TRBD2 (6 bases each). V shed 0 bases and J shed 11 bases, with 12 bases lying between them. Germline V CDR1 and CDR2: SGHRS, YFSETQ. CDR3 size: 12 residues.

CDR3 amino acids: CASSALHVGEQYF. The CDR3 nucleotides read TGTGCCAGCAGTGCATTACATGTGGGGGAGCAGTACTTC. The chain recombines TRBV25-1 with TRBJ2-7, with no clear D. This CDR3 region has 13 residues. The germline V gene has CDR1 MGHDK and CDR2 SYGVNS. V lost 4 bases and J 7 bases, leaving 14 bases between the germline ends.

A remark on this clone: The sample contains more than one DNA sequence encoding this CDR3. The chain combines TRBV20-1 with TRBJ2-7; no clear D. The CDR3 runs to 10 residues. Trimming shortened V by 6 bases and J by 1 base, and 4 bases separated the two germline ends. Germline CDR1 is DFQATT and CDR2 is SNEGSKA (reference sequence). Written as DNA, the CDR3 is TGCAGTGCAGGGTCCTACGAGCAGTACTTC. Translating it yields CSAGSYEQYF.

This chain uses TRBV18 with TRBJ2-1; 13 nucleotides align to TRBD2. The CDR3 contains 20 residues. The V gene's germline CDR1 is KGHSH and CDR2 LQKENI. With V trimmed by 2 bases and J by 3 bases, 13 bases remained unmatched. The CDR3 nucleotides read TGTGCCAGCTCACCAATACGGGGACTAGCGGGGCTTAACCTCTACAATGAGCAGTTCTTC. It translates to CASSPIRGLAGLNLYNEQFF.

Here the CDR3 DNA reads TGTGCCAGCAGCTTGGCCCTACAGGGGATTATGAACACTGAAGCTTTCTTT. This gives the protein CASSLALQGIMNTEAFF. V is TRBV7-9 and J is TRBJ1-1; TRBD1 aligns across 7 bases. This CDR3 comprises 17 residues. The germline V gene encodes CDR1 SEHNR and CDR2 FQNEAQ (reference sequence). J lost 0 bases, V lost 3 bases, and 10 bases had no gene match.

The V call is TRBV11-2, the J call TRBJ2-7; 14 bases fit TRBD2. Trimming removed 7 bases from V and 5 bases from J; junction bases left unmatched: 4. Germline CDR1 and CDR2: SGHAT and FQNNGV. CDR3 length equals 14 residues. The CDR3 DNA is TGTGCCAGCACCATGGGACTAGCGGGAGACGAGCAGTACTTC. Amino acid sequence: CASTMGLAGDEQYF.

As for this clone: Other nucleotide sequences in the sample specify the same CDR3. V gene TRBV5-1 combines with J gene TRBJ2-7; 12 bases are shared with TRBD2. CDR3 length: 15 residues. The V and J ends lost 3 bases and 0 bases, in that order; junction bases with no gene match: 1. Germline loops: CDR1 SGHRS, CDR2 YFSETQ. CDR3 sequence: CASSSGLAGSYEQYF. In DNA, the CDR3 is TGCGCCAGCAGCTCGGGACTAGCGGGCTCCTACGAGCAGTACTTC.

The genes are TRBV27 and TRBJ1-2; 8 positions agree with TRBD1. This CDR3 comprises 16 residues. After removal of 8 bases from V and 4 bases from J, the junction contained 15 bases not matched to a gene. Germline-derived CDR1 and CDR2 are MNHEY and SMNVEV (reference sequence). CDR3 DNA: TGTGCCAGCGGAAAACCTGGGACAGGCTGGGGCTATGGCTACACCTTC. Translating it yields CASGKPGTGWGYGYTF.